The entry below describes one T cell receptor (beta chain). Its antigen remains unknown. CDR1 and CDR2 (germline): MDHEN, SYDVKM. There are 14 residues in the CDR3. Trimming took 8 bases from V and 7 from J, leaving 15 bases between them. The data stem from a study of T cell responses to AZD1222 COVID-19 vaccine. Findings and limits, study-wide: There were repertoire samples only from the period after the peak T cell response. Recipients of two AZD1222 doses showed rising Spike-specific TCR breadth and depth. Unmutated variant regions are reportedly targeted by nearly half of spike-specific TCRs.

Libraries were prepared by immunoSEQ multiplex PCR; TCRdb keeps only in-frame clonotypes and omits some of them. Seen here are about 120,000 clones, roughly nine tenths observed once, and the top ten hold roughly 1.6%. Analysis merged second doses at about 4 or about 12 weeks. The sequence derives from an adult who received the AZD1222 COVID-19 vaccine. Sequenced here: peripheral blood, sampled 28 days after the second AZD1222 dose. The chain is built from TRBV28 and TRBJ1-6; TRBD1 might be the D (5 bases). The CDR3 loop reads CASLRGGENSPLHF. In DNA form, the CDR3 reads TGTGCCAGCTTGCGGGGGGGTGAGAATTCACCCCTCCACTTT. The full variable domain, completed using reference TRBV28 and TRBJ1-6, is DVKVTQSSRYLVKRTGEKVFLECVQDMDHENMFWYRQDPGLGLRLIYFSYDVKMKEKGDIPEGYSVSREKKERFSLILESASTNQTSMYLCASLRGGENSPLHFGNGTRLTVT.